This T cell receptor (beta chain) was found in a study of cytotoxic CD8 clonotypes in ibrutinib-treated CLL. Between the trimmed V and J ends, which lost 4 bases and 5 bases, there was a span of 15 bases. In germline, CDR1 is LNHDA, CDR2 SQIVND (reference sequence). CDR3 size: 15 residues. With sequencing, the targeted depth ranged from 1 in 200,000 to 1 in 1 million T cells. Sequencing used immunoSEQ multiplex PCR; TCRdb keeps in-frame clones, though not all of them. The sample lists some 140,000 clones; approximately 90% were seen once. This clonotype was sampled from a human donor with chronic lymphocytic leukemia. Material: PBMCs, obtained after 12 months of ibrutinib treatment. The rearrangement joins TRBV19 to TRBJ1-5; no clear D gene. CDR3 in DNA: TGTGCCAGTAGTAGGCTTGGCGAGGAGTATCAGCCCCAGCATTTT. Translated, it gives CASSRLGEEYQPQHF.